The next 2 T cell receptor beta chains were all read from a single sample in a study of PD-L1 blockade in urothelial cancer. Time point of the sample: pretreatment peripheral blood. Only in-frame clones appear in the TCRdb table, and some are missing; sequencing was by immunoSEQ multiplex PCR. Among about 72,000 clones listed, around 85% were seen once. This specimen consisted of PBMCs, obtained around atezolizumab (anti-PD-L1) treatment. The receptor set was obtained from a man in his 60s with urothelial cancer.

This chain links TRBV6-5 with TRBJ1-6; the D is unclear. The CDR3 sequence is 14 residues long. Trimming removed 6 bases at V and 9 bases at J, with 15 bases between. Germline CDR1 reads MNHEY; CDR2 reads SVGAGI. CDR3 nucleotide sequence: TGTGCCAGCAGCAACGGCCTCCCGGGTTCACCCCTCCACTTT. Protein: CASSNGLPGSPLHF.

In nucleotides, the CDR3 is TGTGCCAGCATCAAACAGGGGGCGACTGAAGCTTTCTTT. Its translation: CASIKQGATEAFF. The chain uses TRBV6-6 and TRBJ1-1; 9 bases agree with TRBD1. The V segment lost 7 bases and the J segment 5 bases; nucleotides outside the gene matches: 5. In germline, CDR1 is MNHNY, CDR2 SVGAGI (reference sequence). The CDR3 has 13 residues.